The present T cell receptor beta chain was sequenced within a study of blood T cell repertoires in COVID-19 (dated by TCRdb to the early 2020s). Background for the entire study: Samples from collaborators originated in the United States, Italy and Spain and spanned both the acute and convalescent phases of COVID-19. The repertoires were made available in a free public database intended to serve as a resource for research on the immune response to SARS-CoV-2. The samples were drawn from two sources: the first 160 participants of the ongoing ImmuneRACE study, and fewer than 1,500 subjects contributed by 6 global collaborators. Deeply sampled blood TCRbeta repertoires from subjects exposed to, actively infected with, or recovered from COVID-19 were included in the dataset. The material from the prospective study consisted of cDNA or gDNA derived from T cells, B-cell-depleted T cells, or PBMCs. Nearly every sample came with metadata listing a de-identified subject ID, COVID-19 status, age in years and sex. Where available, HLA class I and class II types were taken from metadata supplied by the sample provider and were not determined by assay-based typing.

The immunoSEQ Assay, a bias-controlled multiplex PCR, was used to amplify TCRbeta CDR3 regions from genomic DNA. As for the authors' bioinformatics: Nucleated cell counts per sample were estimated from amplification of reference gene primers within the assay. Sequence reads were collapsed and filtered to measure the absolute abundance of every unique TCRbeta CDR3 rearrangement. Productive Simpson clonality was computed per sample as the square root of Simpson's diversity index over productive rearrangements. The table was pulled from immuneACCESS by TCRdb, which kept in-frame rearrangements only. Such tables lose some clones; where checked, under half of the loss comes from unresolved V genes, and the rest has no known cause. Clone size and the V and J calls come from that table; the DNA yielded D and trimming. The sample table shows nearly 350,000 clones, and around 91% are seen once. Clones ranked in the top ten supply about 3.5% of the sample.

Worth noting for this clone: The clone's antigen remains unknown. One base away there is no much larger clone; base qualities are not given.

Overall study results and their limits: The amount of clinical and demographic metadata varied by source and participant and was provided uncurated.

CDR1 and CDR2 are drawn from the germline V gene: SGHDT, YYEEEE. The CDR3 covers 13 residues, taking in both the cysteine and the valine. The sequence is cut down to CDR3 DNA, 39 bases in frame from base 1. Trimming removed 1 base from V and 1 base from J, leaving 6 bases between the germline ends. Samples from volunteer blood donors who had recovered from COVID-19 were contributed by a second Seattle source. The collaborating institutions used their own protocols to collect whole blood in K2EDTA tubes. For TCRbeta analysis, collaborators shipped samples as frozen whole blood, isolated PBMCs, or DNA extracted from either of those sample types.

Rearrangement joined TRBV5-6 to TRBJ2-7, with TRBD1 as a weak D call on 6 bases. Sequenced material: peripheral blood. The sequence derives from a woman aged 18-35 years who had recovered from COVID-19. At the DNA level, the sequence is TGTGCCAGCAGCTTGCAGGGGTCCTACGAGCAGTACGTC. Translated, this is CASSLQGSYEQYV.